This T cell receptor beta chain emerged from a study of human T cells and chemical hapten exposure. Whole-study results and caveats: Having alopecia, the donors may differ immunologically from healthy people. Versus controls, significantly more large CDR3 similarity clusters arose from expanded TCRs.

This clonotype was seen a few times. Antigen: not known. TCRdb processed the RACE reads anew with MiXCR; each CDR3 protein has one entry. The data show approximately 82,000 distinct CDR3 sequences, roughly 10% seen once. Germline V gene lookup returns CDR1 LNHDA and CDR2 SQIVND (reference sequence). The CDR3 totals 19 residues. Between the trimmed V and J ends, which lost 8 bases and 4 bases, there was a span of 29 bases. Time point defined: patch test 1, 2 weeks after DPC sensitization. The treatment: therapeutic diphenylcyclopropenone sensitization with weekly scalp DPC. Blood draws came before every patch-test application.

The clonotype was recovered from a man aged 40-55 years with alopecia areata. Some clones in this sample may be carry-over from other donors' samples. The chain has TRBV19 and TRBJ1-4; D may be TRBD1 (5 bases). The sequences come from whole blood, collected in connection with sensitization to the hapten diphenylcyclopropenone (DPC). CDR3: CASSMRSGTFHSDNEKLFF. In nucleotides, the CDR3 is TGTGCCAGTTCAATGAGATCCGGGACTTTCCATTCGGATAATGAAAAACTGTTTTTT.